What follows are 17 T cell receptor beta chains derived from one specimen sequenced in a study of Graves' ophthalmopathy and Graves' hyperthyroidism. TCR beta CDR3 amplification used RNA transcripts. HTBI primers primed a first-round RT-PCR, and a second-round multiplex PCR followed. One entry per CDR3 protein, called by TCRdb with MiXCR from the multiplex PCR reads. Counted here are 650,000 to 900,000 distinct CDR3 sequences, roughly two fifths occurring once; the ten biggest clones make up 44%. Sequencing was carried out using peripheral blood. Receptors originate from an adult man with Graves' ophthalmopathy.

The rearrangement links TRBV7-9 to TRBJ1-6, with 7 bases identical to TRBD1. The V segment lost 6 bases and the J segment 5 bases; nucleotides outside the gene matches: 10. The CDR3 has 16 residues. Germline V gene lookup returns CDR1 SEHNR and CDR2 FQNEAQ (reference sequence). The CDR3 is CASRSKGQPNNSPLHF. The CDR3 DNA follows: TGTGCCAGCAGATCAAAGGGACAGCCCAATAATTCACCCCTCCACTTT.

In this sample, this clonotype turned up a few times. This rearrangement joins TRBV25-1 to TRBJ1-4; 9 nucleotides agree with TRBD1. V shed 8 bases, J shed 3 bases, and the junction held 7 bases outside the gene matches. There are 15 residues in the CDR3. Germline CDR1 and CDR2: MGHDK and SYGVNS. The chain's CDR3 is CASSQGTGPNEKLFF. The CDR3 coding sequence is TGTGCCAGCTCACAAGGGACAGGGCCTAATGAAAAACTGTTTTTT.

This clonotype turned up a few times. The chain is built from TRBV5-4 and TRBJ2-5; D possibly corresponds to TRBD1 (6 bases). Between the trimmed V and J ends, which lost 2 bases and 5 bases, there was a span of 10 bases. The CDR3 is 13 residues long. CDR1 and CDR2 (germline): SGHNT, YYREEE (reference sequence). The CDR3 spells CASSLQGSETQYF. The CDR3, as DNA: TGTGCCAGCAGCTTACAGGGTTCGGAGACCCAGTACTTC. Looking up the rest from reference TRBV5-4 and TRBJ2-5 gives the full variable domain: ETGVTQSPTHLIKTRGQQVTLRCSSQSGHNTVSWYQQALGQGPQFIFQYYREEENGRGNFPPRFSGLQFPNYSSELNVNALELDDSALYLCASSLQGSETQYFGPGTRLLVL.

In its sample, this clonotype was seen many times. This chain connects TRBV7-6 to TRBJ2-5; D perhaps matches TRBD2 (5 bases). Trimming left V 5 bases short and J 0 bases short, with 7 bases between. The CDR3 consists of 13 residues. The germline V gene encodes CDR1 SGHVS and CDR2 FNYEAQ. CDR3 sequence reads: CASSGRDQETQYF. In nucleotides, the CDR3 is TGTGCCAGCAGCGGGCGGGACCAAGAGACCCAGTACTTC.

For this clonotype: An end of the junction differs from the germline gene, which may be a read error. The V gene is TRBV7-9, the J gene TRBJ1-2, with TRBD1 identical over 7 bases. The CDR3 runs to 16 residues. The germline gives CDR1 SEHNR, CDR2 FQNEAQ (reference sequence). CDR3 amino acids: CASSWTGTDFNYGYTF. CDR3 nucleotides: TGCGCCAGCAGCTGGACCGGGACAGACTTTAACTATGGCTACACCTTC.

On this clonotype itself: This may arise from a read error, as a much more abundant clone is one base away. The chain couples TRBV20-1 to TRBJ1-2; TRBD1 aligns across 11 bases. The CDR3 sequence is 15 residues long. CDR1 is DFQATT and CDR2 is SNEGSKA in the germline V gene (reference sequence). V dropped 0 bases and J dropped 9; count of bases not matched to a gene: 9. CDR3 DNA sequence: TGCAGTGCTAGAGAAATGGACAGGGGGCCTGGTAGCTACACCTTC. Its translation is CSAREMDRGPGSYTF.

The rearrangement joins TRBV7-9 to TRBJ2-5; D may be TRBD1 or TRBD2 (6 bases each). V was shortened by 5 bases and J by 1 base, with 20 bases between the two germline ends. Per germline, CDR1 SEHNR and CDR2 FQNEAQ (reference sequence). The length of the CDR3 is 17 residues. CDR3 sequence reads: CASSPLGGRGLQETQYF. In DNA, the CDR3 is TGTGCCAGCAGCCCGTTAGGGGGACGGGGGCTCCAAGAGACCCAGTACTTC.

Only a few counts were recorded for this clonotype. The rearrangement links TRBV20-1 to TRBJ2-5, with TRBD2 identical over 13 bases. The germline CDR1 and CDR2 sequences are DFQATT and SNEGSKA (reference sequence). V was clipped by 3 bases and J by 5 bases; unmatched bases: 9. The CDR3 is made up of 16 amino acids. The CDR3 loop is CSARIPRGLAGETQYF. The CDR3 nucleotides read TGCAGTGCTAGGATCCCACGGGGACTAGCGGGGGAGACCCAGTACTTC.

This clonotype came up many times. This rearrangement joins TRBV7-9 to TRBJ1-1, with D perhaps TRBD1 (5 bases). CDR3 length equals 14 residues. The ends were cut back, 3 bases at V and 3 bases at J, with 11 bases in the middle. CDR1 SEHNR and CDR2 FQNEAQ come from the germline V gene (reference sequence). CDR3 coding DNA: TGTGCCAGCAGCTTCCTCGGGGGAGACACTGAAGCTTTCTTT. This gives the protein CASSFLGGDTEAFF.

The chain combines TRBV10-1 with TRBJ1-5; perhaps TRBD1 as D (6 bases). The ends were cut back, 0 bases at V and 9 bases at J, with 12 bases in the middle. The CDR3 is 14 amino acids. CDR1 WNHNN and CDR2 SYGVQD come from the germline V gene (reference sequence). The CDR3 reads CASSESGGGRPQHF. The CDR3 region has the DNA TGCGCCAGCAGTGAGTCGGGGGGGGGCCGGCCCCAGCATTTT.

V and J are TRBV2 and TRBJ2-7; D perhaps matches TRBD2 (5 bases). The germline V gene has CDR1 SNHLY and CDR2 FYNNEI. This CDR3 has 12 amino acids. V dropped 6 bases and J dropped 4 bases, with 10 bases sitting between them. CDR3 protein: CASRARDYEQYF. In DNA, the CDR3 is TGTGCCAGCAGGGCCCGGGATTACGAGCAGTACTTC.

The CDR3 is CSARTGTGDVEQYF. The CDR3 DNA is TGCAGTGCTAGAACCGGGACAGGGGATGTTGAGCAGTACTTC. V and J are TRBV20-1 and TRBJ2-7, with 10 positions matching TRBD1. V was pared by 2 bases and J by 7 bases, with 8 bases of the junction left unmatched. This CDR3 contains 14 residues. CDR1 is DFQATT, CDR2 SNEGSKA, per germline (reference sequence).

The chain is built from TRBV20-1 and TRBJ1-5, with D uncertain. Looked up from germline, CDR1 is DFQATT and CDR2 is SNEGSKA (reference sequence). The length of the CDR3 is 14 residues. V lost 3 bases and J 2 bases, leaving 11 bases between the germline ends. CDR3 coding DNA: TGCAGTGCTAGTGTAGGCGGGGGCAATCAGCCCCAGCATTTT. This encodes CSASVGGGNQPQHF.

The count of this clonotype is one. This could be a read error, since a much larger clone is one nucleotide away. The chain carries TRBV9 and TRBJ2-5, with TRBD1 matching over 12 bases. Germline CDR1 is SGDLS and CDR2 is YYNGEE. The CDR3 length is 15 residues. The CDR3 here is CVSRPGTGGLETQYF. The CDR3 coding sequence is TGTGTCAGCAGACCCGGGACAGGGGGCTTGGAGACCCAGTACTTC.

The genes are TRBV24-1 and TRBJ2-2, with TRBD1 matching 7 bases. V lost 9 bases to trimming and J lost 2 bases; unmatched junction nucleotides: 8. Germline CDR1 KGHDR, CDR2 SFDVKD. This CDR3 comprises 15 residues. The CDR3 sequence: CATCPGQRNTGELFF. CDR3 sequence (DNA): TGTGCCACCTGCCCGGGACAGAGAAACACCGGGGAGCTGTTTTTT.

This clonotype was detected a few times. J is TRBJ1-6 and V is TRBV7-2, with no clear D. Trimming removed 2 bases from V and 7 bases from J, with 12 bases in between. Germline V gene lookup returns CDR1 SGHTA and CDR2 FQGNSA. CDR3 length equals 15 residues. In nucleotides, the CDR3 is TGTGCCAGCAGCTTACAAGGGTTTGCGAATTCACCCCTCCACTTT. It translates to CASSLQGFANSPLHF.

CDR3 amino acids: CASSEAPDNAEAFF. The CDR3 DNA reads as TGTGCCAGCAGTGAAGCGCCGGATAACGCTGAAGCTTTCTTT. The chain joins TRBV6-6 to TRBJ1-1; D is unclear. Trimming removed 5 bases from V and 6 bases from J, with 16 bases in between. CDR1 and CDR2 (germline): MNHNY, SVGAGI (reference sequence). This CDR3 is 14 amino acids long.